This TCR beta chain appears in the sequencing data of a study of Ad26.COV2.S vaccination and SARS-CoV-2 variants. The treatment was: some 19 received Ad26.COV2.S at low or high dose, single or two shots; 5 received placebo; per-sample allocation not given. Sampling took place 63 days after the first vaccine or placebo injection. Generated by immunoSEQ multiplex PCR, the TCRdb table keeps only in-frame clones and is missing some. The data show 500,000 or so clones, 89% seen once. Germline V CDR1 and CDR2: SGHRS, YFSETQ. The V end lost 0 bases, the J end lost 6 bases, and 10 bases lay between the germline ends. This CDR3 has 13 residues.

The origin of this receptor is a person aged 18-60 years who received the Ad26.COV2.S COVID-19 vaccine or a placebo. The specimen comprised peripheral blood, sampled in a trial of Ad26.COV2.S vaccine versus placebo. The chain carries TRBV5-1 and TRBJ2-7; D gene uncertain. The CDR3 loop reads CASSLDVWSEQYV. In DNA, the CDR3 is TGCGCCAGCAGCTTGGATGTCTGGTCCGAGCAGTACGTC.